This TCR beta chain appears in the sequencing data of a study of shared clonotypes between healthy human individuals. Clones were sequenced by immunoSEQ multiplex PCR, and TCRdb holds only the in-frame ones, with some missing. Here the sample spans just over 2,000,000 clones, approximately 95% being singletons. Germline assignment: CDR1 MNHEY and CDR2 SVGAGI. Trimming pared 8 bases from V and 5 bases from J, leaving 6 bases between. This CDR3 contains 11 residues. This clone was recorded once. The same CDR3 arises from other DNA sequences in this sample as well. This rearrangement joins TRBV6-5 to TRBJ1-4; D unclear. The TCR sequence derives from a man aged 18-30 years in good health. Input material: naive CD4+ T cells sorted from blood. Subset in this sample: CD45RA+ positively selected. CDR3 amino acids: CASRRNEKLFF. The DNA for the CDR3 is TGTGCCAGCCGTCGGAATGAAAAACTGTTTTTT.